The rows below give T cell receptor beta chains drawn from one sample of a study of CD8 T cells in Susac syndrome. TCRdb re-analysed the immunoSEQ multiplex PCR reads in MiXCR, keeping a single row per CDR3 protein. The table includes around 230,000 distinct CDR3 sequences, 90% to 97% detected once. The sample taken for sequencing was CD4+ T cells from PBMCs. The source is a human donor with Susac syndrome. CDR3s include the opening cysteine and the closing phenylalanine or tryptophan. Fields, in order: D gene, clone size, J gene, V gene, CDR3 protein, CDR3 DNA. D genes are given only for firm matches. Clone size, where shown, is once, few, many, or a class for clones that have expanded.

>.|.|TRBJ2-5|TRBV7-2
CASSPTKPETQYF
TGTGCCAGCAGTCCGACTAAGCCCGAGACCCAGTACTTC
>.|.|TRBJ1-1|TRBV9
CASSVSGGRNTEAFF
TGTGCCAGCAGCGTATCGGGGGGCCGGAACACTGAAGCTTTCTTT
>.|.|TRBJ2-1|TRBV28
CASSPSTGGYNEQFF
TGTGCCAGCAGTCCTTCTACCGGTGGGTACAATGAGCAGTTCTTC
>.|.|TRBJ2-3|TRBV29-1
CSAENTDTQYF
TGCAGCGCCGAAAACACAGATACGCAGTATTTT
>.|once|TRBJ2-1|TRBV5-1
CASSLGGDSYNEQFF
TGCGCCAGCAGCTTGGGAGGGGATTCCTACAATGAGCAGTTCTTC
>.|.|TRBJ2-1|TRBV7-3
CASYGVGRPMYEQFF
TGTGCCAGCTACGGTGTCGGGCGCCCGATGTATGAGCAGTTCTTC
>TRBD1|.|TRBJ2-7|TRBV19
CASSQGARYEQYF
TGTGCCAGTAGTCAGGGGGCGCGATACGAGCAGTACTTC
>.|once|TRBJ2-1|TRBV7-9
CASSLGRNEQFF
TGTGCCAGCAGCTTAGGTAGGAATGAGCAGTTCTTC
>TRBD2|.|TRBJ2-7|TRBV27
CASSFRREGREQYF
TGTGCCAGCAGTTTTCGTCGGGAGGGCCGCGAGCAGTACTTC
>TRBD1|.|TRBJ1-3|TRBV18
CASSPQELDRVEAGNTIYF
TGTGCCAGCTCACCACAGGAGCTGGACAGGGTGGAGGCTGGAAACACCATATATTTT
>TRBD1|.|TRBJ1-2|TRBV30
CAWTPDREAYGYTF
TGTGCCTGGACCCCGGACAGGGAGGCCTATGGCTACACCTTC
>.|.|TRBJ1-1|TRBV20-1
CSAPSLSTEVFF
TGCAGTGCCCCTTCCTTGTCCACTGAAGTTTTCTTT
>.|.|TRBJ1-2|TRBV7-9
CASSSPQGLYGYTF
TGTGCCAGCAGCTCTCCACAGGGTTTATACGGCTACACCTTC
>.|.|TRBJ1-1|TRBV30
CAWSVRRQPNTEAFF
TGTGCCTGGAGTGTACGGCGGCAGCCTAACACTGAAGCTTTCTTT
>TRBD2|.|TRBJ2-4|TRBV29-1
CSVGYGRGQYF
TGCAGCGTTGGGTACGGGAGGGGGCAGTACTTC
>TRBD1|once|TRBJ1-1|TRBV12-3/TRBV12-4
CASSSFGTANTEAFF
TGTGCCAGCAGTTCCTTCGGGACAGCGAACACTGAAGCTTTCTTT
>.|.|TRBJ2-7|TRBV5-1
CASRKGTASFEQYF
TGCGCCAGCAGAAAAGGGACGGCTTCGTTCGAGCAGTACTTC
>TRBD1|.|TRBJ1-2|TRBV20-1
CSARDAFRGSNGYTF
TGCAGTGCTAGAGATGCTTTCAGGGGGTCAAATGGCTACACCTTC
>.|.|TRBJ1-2|TRBV10-3
CAISDTSNYGYTF
TGTGCCATCAGTGACACCTCTAACTATGGCTACACCTTC
>TRBD2|once|TRBJ2-5|TRBV29-1
CSVDREGETQYF
TGCAGCGTTGACCGGGAGGGGGAGACCCAGTACTTC
>TRBD1|.|TRBJ1-1|TRBV12-3/TRBV12-4
CASTQTGGGTEAFF
TGTGCCAGCACCCAGACAGGGGGCGGGACTGAAGCTTTCTTT
>.|.|TRBJ2-7|TRBV9
CASSVGAGTTYEQYF
TGTGCCAGCAGCGTAGGGGCGGGGACGACCTACGAGCAGTACTTC